Shown below are 7 T cell receptor beta chains from a single sample sequenced in a study of cytomegalovirus exposure and HLA in healthy donors. 13 Jbeta primers and 60 Vbeta primers were used for the PCR. Using immunoSEQ multiplex PCR, the repertoire was profiled, and TCRdb retains in-frame clones only, with some absent. The table shows approximately 160,000 clones, with around 80% occurring only once. The sample consisted of PBMCs. The receptors come from a male donor in good health and CMV-seronegative.

The chain links TRBV19 to TRBJ2-1, with a tentative D call TRBD2 (5 bases). The CDR3 length is 14 residues. The V and J ends lost 4 bases and 5 bases respectively, with 12 bases between them. CDR1 is LNHDA, CDR2 SQIVND, per germline (reference sequence). CDR3 protein: CASSSLAWDNEQFF. The CDR3 DNA sequence: TGTGCCAGTAGTAGCCTAGCATGGGACAATGAGCAGTTCTTC.

V usage is TRBV19 and J usage is TRBJ2-7; possible D gene TRBD2, 6 bases. Germline V gives CDR1 LNHDA, CDR2 SQIVND (reference sequence). Trimming removed 4 bases from V and 3 bases from J, with 13 bases in between. The CDR3 extends over 14 amino acids. CDR3 coding DNA: TGTGCCAGTAGTACCCCGGGGAGGATCTACGAGCAGTACTTC. It specifies CASSTPGRIYEQYF.

This clone was observed a single time. The chain couples TRBV5-1 to TRBJ2-5; no firm D call. Germline CDR1 and CDR2: SGHRS and YFSETQ. Between the trimmed V and J ends, which lost 4 bases and 2 bases, there was a span of 12 bases. This CDR3 has 14 residues. Here the CDR3 reads CASSLESVQETQYF. The CDR3 DNA follows: TGCGCCAGCAGCCTGGAGTCGGTACAAGAGACCCAGTACTTC.

V and J are TRBV6-4 and TRBJ2-1; D is unclear. CDR1 MRHNA and CDR2 SNTAGT come from the germline V gene. Trimming stripped 4 bases from V and 6 bases from J, with 16 bases between. The length of the CDR3 is 15 residues. The CDR3 DNA reads as TGTGCCAGCAGTGTACAAGGCGGAAGGTCCAATGAGCAGTTCTTC. Its translation is CASSVQGGRSNEQFF.

The chain combines TRBV20-1 with TRBJ2-3, with D unclear. The ends were cut back, 1 base at V and 5 bases at J, with 4 bases in the middle. The germline V gene has CDR1 DFQATT and CDR2 SNEGSKA (reference sequence). This CDR3 is built from 11 residues. The CDR3 spells CSARVRDTQYF. For the CDR3, the DNA is TGCAGTGCTAGAGTCAGAGATACGCAGTATTTT.

This clone was recorded once. The rearrangement links TRBV7-2 to TRBJ1-1; perhaps TRBD1 as D (5 bases). Trimming removed 5 bases from V and 5 bases from J, with 9 bases in between. Germline V gene sequence: CDR1 SGHTA, CDR2 FQGNSA. The CDR3 spans 12 residues. CDR3 region: CASSPGYTEAFF. Written as DNA, the CDR3 is TGTGCCAGCAGCCCAGGGTATACTGAAGCTTTCTTT.

The sample holds a few counts of this clone. J is TRBJ2-2 and V is TRBV6-1, with a tentative D call TRBD1 (5 bases). Trimming left V 6 bases short and J 3 bases short, with 11 bases between. Per the germline V gene, CDR1 is MNHNS and CDR2 is SASEGT. This CDR3 comprises 14 residues. Here the CDR3 reads CASRGRGHTGELFF. CDR3 in DNA: TGTGCCAGCAGGGGAAGGGGTCACACCGGGGAGCTGTTTTTT.